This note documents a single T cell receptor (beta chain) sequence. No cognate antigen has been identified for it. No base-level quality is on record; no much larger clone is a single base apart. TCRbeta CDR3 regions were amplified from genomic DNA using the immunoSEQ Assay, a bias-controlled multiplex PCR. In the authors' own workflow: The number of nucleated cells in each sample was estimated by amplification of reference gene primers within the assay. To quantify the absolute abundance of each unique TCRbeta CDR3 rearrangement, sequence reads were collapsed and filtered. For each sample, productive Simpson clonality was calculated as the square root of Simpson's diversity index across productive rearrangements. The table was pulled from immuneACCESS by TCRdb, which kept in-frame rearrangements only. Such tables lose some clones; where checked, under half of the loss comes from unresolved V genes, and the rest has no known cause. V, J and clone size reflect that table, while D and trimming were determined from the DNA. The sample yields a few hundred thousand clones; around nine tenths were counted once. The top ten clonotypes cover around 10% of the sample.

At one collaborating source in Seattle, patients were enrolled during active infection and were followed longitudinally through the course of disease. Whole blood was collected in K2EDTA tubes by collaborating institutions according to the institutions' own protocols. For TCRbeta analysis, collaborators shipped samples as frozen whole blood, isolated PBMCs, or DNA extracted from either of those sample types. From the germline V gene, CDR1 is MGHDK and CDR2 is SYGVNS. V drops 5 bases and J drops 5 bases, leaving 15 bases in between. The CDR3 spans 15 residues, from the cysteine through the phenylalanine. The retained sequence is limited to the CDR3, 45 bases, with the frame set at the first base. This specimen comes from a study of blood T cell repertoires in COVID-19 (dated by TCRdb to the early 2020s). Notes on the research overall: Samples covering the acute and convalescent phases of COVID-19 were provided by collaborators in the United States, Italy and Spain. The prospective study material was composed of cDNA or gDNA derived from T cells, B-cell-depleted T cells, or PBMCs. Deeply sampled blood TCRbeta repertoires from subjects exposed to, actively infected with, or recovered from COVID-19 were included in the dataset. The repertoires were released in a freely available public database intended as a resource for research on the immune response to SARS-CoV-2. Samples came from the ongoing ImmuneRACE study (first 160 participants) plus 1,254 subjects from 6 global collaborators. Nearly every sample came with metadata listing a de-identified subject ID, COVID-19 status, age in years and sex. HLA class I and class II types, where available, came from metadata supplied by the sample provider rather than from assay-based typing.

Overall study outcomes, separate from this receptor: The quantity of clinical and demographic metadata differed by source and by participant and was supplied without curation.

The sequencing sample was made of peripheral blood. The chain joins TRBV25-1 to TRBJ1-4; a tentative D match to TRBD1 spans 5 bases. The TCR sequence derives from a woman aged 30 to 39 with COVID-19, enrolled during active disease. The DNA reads TGTGCCAGCAGTTATGGGGGGACCTCCAATGAAAAACTGTTTTTT. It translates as CASSYGGTSNEKLFF. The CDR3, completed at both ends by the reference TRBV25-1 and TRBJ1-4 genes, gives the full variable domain EADIYQTPRYLVIGTGKKITLECSQTMGHDKMYWYQQDPGMELHLIHYSYGVNSTEKGDLSSESTVSRIRTEHFPLTLESARPSHTSQYLCASSYGGTSNEKLFFGSGTQLSVL.